This record concerns one T cell receptor (beta chain) sequence. The data originate from a study of CD8 T cells in Susac syndrome. The sequenced target, TCR beta, came from blood CD8+ and CD4+ T cells. The multiple sclerosis controls were treatment-naive patients, and their relapsing-remitting disease was stable or active. cDNA came from roughly 0.53 to 1 ug RNA primed by random hexamers. immunoSEQ multiplex PCR amplified TCR beta CDR3 across 54 Vbeta, 13 Jbeta. Each CDR3 protein gets one entry after TCRdb re-called the immunoSEQ multiplex PCR reads with MiXCR. The profile shows approximately 300,000 distinct CDR3 sequences, approximately 85% of them singletons. Germline CDR1 SGHAT, CDR2 FQNNGV. The V and J ends lost 6 bases and 0 bases respectively, with 9 bases between them. The CDR3 has 14 amino acids.

V and J are TRBV11-2 and TRBJ2-4; D is unclear. Specimen: CD8+ T cells from PBMCs. The clonotype originates from a human donor with multiple sclerosis. The CDR3 DNA sequence: TGTGCCAGCAGTGGCTGGCTAGCCAAAAACATTCAGTACTTC. It is translated as CASSGWLAKNIQYF.